The 5 T cell receptor beta chains below come from one sample, sequenced in a study of T cell responses to AZD1222 COVID-19 vaccine. Data came from immunoSEQ multiplex PCR; TCRdb stores just in-frame clones and leaves some out. The top ten hold approximately 5.1% of the sample, which has more than 85,000 clones, more than 75% seen once. The starting material was peripheral blood, obtained on day 0 of AZD1222 vaccination. Source of these receptors: an adult in good health.

The chain combines TRBV7-8 with TRBJ2-3; D perhaps matches TRBD1 (5 bases). Germline CDR1 is SGHVS and CDR2 is FQNEAQ. The CDR3 is 14 amino acids. Trimming removed 1 base from V and 5 bases from J, with 10 bases in between. The CDR3 sequence: CASSLEGPGDTQYF. CDR3 bases: TGTGCCAGCAGCTTAGAGGGGCCGGGAGATACGCAGTATTTT.

This clone turned up a few times. The J gene is TRBJ2-7, the V gene TRBV5-1; D gene uncertain. The V gene's germline CDR1 is SGHRS and CDR2 YFSETQ. The CDR3 sequence is 13 residues long. V dropped 6 bases and J dropped 5 bases, with 15 bases sitting between them. CDR3 nucleotide sequence: TGCGCCAGCAAGAGTGGGGTTTTAAACGAGCAGTACTTC. Translating it yields CASKSGVLNEQYF.

The rearrangement uses TRBV4-1 and TRBJ1-5; no definite D call. The CDR3 is 14 residues long. The germline gives CDR1 MGHRA, CDR2 YSYEKL. V shed 7 bases and J shed 2 bases, with 12 bases lying between them. The CDR3 bases are TGCGCCAGCACGGCTGAGGGAGGCAATCAGCCCCAGCATTTT. Translating gives CASTAEGGNQPQHF.

The V gene is TRBV19, the J gene TRBJ1-3; a possible D gene is TRBD1 (6 bases). The CDR3 is made up of 16 amino acids. Trimming removed 6 bases at V and 2 bases at J, with 17 bases between. CDR1 is LNHDA, CDR2 SQIVND, per germline (reference sequence). Written as DNA, the CDR3 is TGTGCCAGTAGCGGTCGGGGGGCAACAGCTGGAAACACCATATATTTT. Amino acids: CASSGRGATAGNTIYF.

The J gene is TRBJ2-1, the V gene TRBV6-5, with 11 bases lining up with TRBD1. Germline CDR1 reads MNHEY; CDR2 reads SVGAGI. The V and J ends lost 4 bases and 5 bases, in that order; junction bases with no gene match: 7. CDR3 length: 16 amino acids. This CDR3 reads CASSSYRDRGNNEQFF. The CDR3 DNA reads as TGTGCCAGCAGTTCGTACCGGGACAGGGGGAACAATGAGCAGTTCTTC.